In its sample, the clone carrying this T cell receptor beta chain was seen a few times. The V gene's germline CDR1 is LNHDA and CDR2 SQIVND (reference sequence). The CDR3 runs to 13 residues. With 3 bases removed from V and 5 bases from J, the gap between germline ends came to 10 bases. The investigators reverse transcribed all of the isolated RNA, so they sequenced expressed TCRB transcripts. The data were produced by immunoSEQ multiplex PCR, yet TCRdb's version contains in-frame clones alone and is incomplete. The sample consists of hundreds of thousands of clones, 14% of them appearing once. This sample was taken from a study of beta chain features in type 1 diabetes.

Specimen: central memory CD4+ T cells from blood. The sequence was obtained from a man aged 25 to 40 in good health. This chain uses TRBV19 with TRBJ1-1, with D possibly TRBD1 on 5 matching bases. The CDR3 loop reads CASSMGGRTEAFF. CDR3 sequence (DNA): TGTGCCAGTAGTATGGGGGGACGGACTGAAGCTTTCTTT. The complete variable domain, with remaining parts taken from reference TRBV19 and TRBJ1-1, reads DGGITQSPKYLFRKEGQNVTLSCEQNLNHDAMYWYRQDPGQGLRLIYYSQIVNDFQKGDIAEGYSVSREKKESFPLTVTSAQKNPTAFYLCASSMGGRTEAFFGQGTRLTVV.